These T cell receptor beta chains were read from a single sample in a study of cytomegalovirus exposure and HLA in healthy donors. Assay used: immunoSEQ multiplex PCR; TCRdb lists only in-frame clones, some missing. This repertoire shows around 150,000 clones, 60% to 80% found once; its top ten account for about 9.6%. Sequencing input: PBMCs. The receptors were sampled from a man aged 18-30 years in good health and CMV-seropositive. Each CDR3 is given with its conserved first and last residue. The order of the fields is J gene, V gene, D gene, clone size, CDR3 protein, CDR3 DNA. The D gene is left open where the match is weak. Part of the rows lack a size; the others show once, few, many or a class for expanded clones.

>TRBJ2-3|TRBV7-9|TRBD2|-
CASSALSGGPHMDTQYF
TGTGCCAGCAGCGCGCTTAGCGGGGGACCTCACATGGATACGCAGTATTTT
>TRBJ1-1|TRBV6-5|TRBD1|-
CASSRDRANTEAFF
TGTGCCAGCAGTCGGGACAGAGCCAACACTGAAGCTTTCTTT
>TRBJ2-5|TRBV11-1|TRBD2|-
CASSFGTSGKETQYF
TGTGCCAGCAGCTTCGGGACTAGCGGGAAAGAGACCCAGTACTTC
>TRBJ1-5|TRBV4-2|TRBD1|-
CASSPGTGGAISNQPQHF
TGTGCCAGCAGCCCCGGGACAGGGGGCGCGATTAGCAATCAGCCCCAGCATTTT
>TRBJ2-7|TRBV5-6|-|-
CASSFQAYEQYF
TGTGCCAGCAGCTTCCAGGCCTACGAGCAGTACTTC
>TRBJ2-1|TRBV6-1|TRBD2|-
CASSSLAGVSDEQFF
TGTGCCAGCAGTTCTCTAGCGGGAGTGTCCGATGAGCAGTTCTTC
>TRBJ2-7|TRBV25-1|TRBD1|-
CASSDVRTGVLEQYF
TGTGCCAGCAGTGACGTCAGGACAGGGGTGCTCGAGCAGTACTTC
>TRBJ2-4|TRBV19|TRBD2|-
CASKRTSGGANLTAKNIQYF
TGTGCCAGTAAGCGAACTAGCGGGGGGGCCAATTTAACGGCCAAAAACATTCAGTACTTC
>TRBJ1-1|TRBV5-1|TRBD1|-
CASSWTGRNTEAFF
TGCGCCAGCAGTTGGACAGGGAGGAACACTGAAGCTTTCTTT
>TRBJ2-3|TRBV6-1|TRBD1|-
CASSEMTGTDTQYF
TGTGCCAGCAGTGAAATGACAGGGACAGATACGCAGTATTTT
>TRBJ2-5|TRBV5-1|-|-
CASQRDREETQYF
TGCGCCAGTCAACGAGACAGAGAAGAGACCCAGTACTTC
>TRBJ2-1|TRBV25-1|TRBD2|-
CASSVAGGPHEQFF
TGTGCCAGCAGTGTGGCGGGAGGGCCCCATGAGCAGTTCTTC
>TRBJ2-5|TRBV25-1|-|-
CASSDESSSETQYF
TGTGCCAGCAGTGATGAGAGTAGCTCGGAGACCCAGTACTTC
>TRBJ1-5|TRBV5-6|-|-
CASSGRTDNINQPQHF
TGTGCCAGCAGCGGAAGGACAGATAACATTAATCAGCCCCAGCATTTT
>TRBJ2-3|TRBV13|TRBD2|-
CASSPASGDRDTQYF
TGTGCCAGCAGCCCGGCTAGCGGGGATAGAGATACGCAGTATTTT
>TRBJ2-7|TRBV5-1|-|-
CASSLSGLEDEQYF
TGCGCCAGCAGCTTGTCGGGGTTAGAGGACGAGCAGTACTTC
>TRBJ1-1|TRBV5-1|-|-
CASSFQGPGNTEAFF
TGCGCCAGCAGCTTTCAGGGGCCGGGGAACACTGAAGCTTTCTTT
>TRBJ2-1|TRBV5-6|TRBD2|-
CASSLDGTSRGDEQFF
TGTGCCAGCAGCTTGGACGGGACTAGTCGAGGGGATGAGCAGTTCTTC
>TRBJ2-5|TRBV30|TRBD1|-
CAYTQGNQETQYF
TGTGCCTATACACAGGGGAACCAAGAGACCCAGTACTTC
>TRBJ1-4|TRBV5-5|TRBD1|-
CASRSGTVHEKLFF
TGTGCCAGCCGATCCGGGACAGTCCATGAAAAACTGTTTTTT
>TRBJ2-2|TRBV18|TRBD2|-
CASSPVGLAGWSGELFF
TGTGCCAGCTCACCCGTTGGACTAGCGGGATGGTCCGGGGAGCTGTTTTTT
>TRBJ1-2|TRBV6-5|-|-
CASRGGDGYTF
TGTGCCAGCAGGGGGGGGGATGGCTACACCTTC
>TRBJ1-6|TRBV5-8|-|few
CASSSQQGYYNSPLHF
TGTGCCAGCAGCTCACAACAGGGTTACTATAATTCACCCCTCCACTTT
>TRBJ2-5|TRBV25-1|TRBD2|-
CASRRTSGKQETQYF
TGTGCCAGCAGGAGGACTAGCGGAAAACAAGAGACCCAGTACTTC
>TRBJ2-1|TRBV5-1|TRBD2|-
CASSSGTSGGDEQFF
TGCGCCAGCAGCTCCGGGACTAGCGGGGGGGATGAGCAGTTCTTC
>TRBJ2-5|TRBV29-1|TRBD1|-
CSVFDRGETQYF
TGCAGCGTCTTCGACAGGGGGGAGACCCAGTACTTC
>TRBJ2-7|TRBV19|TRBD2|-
CASRASGFGEQYF
TGTGCCTCCCGGGCTAGCGGGTTTGGCGAGCAGTACTTC
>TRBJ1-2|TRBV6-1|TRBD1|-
CASSETGVYGYTF
TGTGCCAGCAGTGAGACAGGGGTCTATGGCTACACCTTC
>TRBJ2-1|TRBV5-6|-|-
CASSFYGPSDNEQFF
TGTGCCAGCAGCTTTTACGGTCCTAGCGACAATGAGCAGTTCTTC
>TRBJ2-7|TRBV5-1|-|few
CASSLAPLGAYEQYF
TGCGCCAGCAGCCTGGCCCCCCTAGGGGCCTACGAGCAGTACTTC
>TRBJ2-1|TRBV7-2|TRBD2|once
CASSRRLAATYNEQFF
TGTGCCAGCAGCCGACGACTAGCGGCGACCTACAATGAGCAGTTCTTC
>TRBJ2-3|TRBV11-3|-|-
CASSLTATSTDTQYF
TGTGCCAGCAGCTTGACAGCTACTAGCACAGATACGCAGTATTTT
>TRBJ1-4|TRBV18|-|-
CASSPNSDVGPNEKLFF
TGTGCCAGCTCACCAAATTCCGACGTGGGGCCGAATGAAAAACTGTTTTTT
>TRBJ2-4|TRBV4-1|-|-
CASSLIQGAKNIQYF
TGCGCCAGCAGCCTAATCCAGGGGGCCAAAAACATTCAGTACTTC
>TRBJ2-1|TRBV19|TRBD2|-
CASSNLLAAAGYNEQFF
TGTGCCAGTAGTAATTTGCTAGCGGCGGCCGGATACAATGAGCAGTTCTTC
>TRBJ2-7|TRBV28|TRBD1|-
CASSYGTVSYEQYF
TGTGCCAGCAGCTATGGGACAGTGAGCTACGAGCAGTACTTC
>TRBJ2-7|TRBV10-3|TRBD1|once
CAISGDKGQLPYEQYF
TGTGCCATCAGTGGGGACAAGGGACAGCTCCCTTACGAGCAGTACTTC
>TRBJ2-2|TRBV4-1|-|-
CASSQGGSTRDTGELFF
TGCGCCAGCAGCCAAGGAGGATCTACAAGAGACACCGGGGAGCTGTTTTTT
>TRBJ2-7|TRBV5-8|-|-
CASSFRGRSYEQYF
TGTGCCAGCAGCTTCAGGGGAAGGTCCTACGAGCAGTACTTC
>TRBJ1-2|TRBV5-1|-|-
CASSLKGDYGYTF
TGCGCCAGCAGCTTGAAAGGAGATTATGGCTACACCTTC
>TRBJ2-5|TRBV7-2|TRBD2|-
CASSSTSGSVTQYF
TGTGCCAGCAGCTCTACTAGCGGGAGTGTGACCCAGTACTTC
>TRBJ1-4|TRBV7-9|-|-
CASSLGEANEKLFF
TGTGCCAGCAGCTTGGGGGAGGCTAATGAAAAACTGTTTTTT
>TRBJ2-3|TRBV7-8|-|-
CASSLGPNTDTQYF
TGTGCCAGCAGCTTGGGGCCCAACACAGATACGCAGTATTTT
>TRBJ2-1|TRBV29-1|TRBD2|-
CSVVLAGALTYNEQFF
TGCAGCGTCGTTCTAGCGGGGGCCCTCACCTACAATGAGCAGTTCTTC
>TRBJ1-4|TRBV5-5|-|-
CASSLFLRGEKLFF
TGTGCCAGCAGCTTGTTCCTACGGGGTGAAAAACTGTTTTTT
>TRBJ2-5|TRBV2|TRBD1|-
CASSPRTGGIKQQYF
TGTGCCAGCAGTCCAAGGACAGGGGGTATTAAGCAGCAGTACTTC
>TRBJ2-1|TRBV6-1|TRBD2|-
CASTISGRDHNEQFF
TGTGCCAGCACTATCAGCGGGAGAGACCACAATGAGCAGTTCTTC
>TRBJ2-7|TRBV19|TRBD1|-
CASSFGTGVSYEQYF
TGTGCCAGTAGTTTTGGGACAGGGGTGAGCTACGAGCAGTACTTC
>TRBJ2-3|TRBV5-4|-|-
CASSLAGGTDTQYF
TGTGCCAGCAGCTTGGCGGGAGGCACAGATACGCAGTATTTT
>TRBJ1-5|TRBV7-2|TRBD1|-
CASSLYGTGASQPQHF
TGTGCCAGCAGCTTATACGGGACAGGGGCTAGTCAGCCCCAGCATTTT
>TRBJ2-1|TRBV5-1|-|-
CASSSPGTYNEQFF
TGCGCCAGCAGCAGCCCCGGGACCTACAATGAGCAGTTCTTC
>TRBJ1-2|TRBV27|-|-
CASSAVGQGYGYTF
TGTGCCAGCAGTGCCGTAGGGCAGGGTTATGGCTACACCTTC
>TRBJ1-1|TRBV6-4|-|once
CASSSGPGNTEAFF
TGTGCCAGCAGTTCAGGGCCCGGTAACACTGAAGCTTTCTTT
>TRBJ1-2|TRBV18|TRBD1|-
CASSPRIQTGGTYGYTF
TGTGCCAGCTCACCACGAATCCAGACAGGGGGCACCTATGGCTACACCTTC